This T cell receptor (beta chain) was observed in a study of OX40 agonist ivuxolimab in advanced cancers. Study context: Patients got intravenous ivuxolimab at 0.01 to 10 mg/kg every 2 weeks.

The assay was immunoSEQ multiplex PCR, and TCRdb's table has in-frame clones only and misses some. The table includes 100,000 to 110,000 clones, 70% to 90% detected once. This CDR3 has 15 amino acids. Trimming cost V 9 bases and J 2 bases, with 20 bases left between them. Per the germline V gene, CDR1 is LNHDA and CDR2 is SQIVND (reference sequence). This chain connects TRBV19 to TRBJ2-7, with D possibly TRBD1 on 6 matching bases. The receptor was derived from an adult with an advanced solid tumor such as melanoma, head and neck, liver or kidney cancer. Sequencing was performed on CD4+ or CD8+ T cells sorted from blood, taken in a trial of the OX40 agonist ivuxolimab. DNA of the CDR3: TGTGCCAGCCGGGGCCAGGGGTCAACCGCCTACGAGCAGTACTTC. Translated, it gives CASRGQGSTAYEQYF.